Listed below are T cell receptor beta chains from one sample, sequenced in a study of cytomegalovirus exposure and HLA in healthy donors. The assay was immunoSEQ multiplex PCR, and TCRdb's table has in-frame clones only and misses some. The sample holds about 89,000 clones, about 80% seen once. The sequencing input was PBMCs. Receptors were obtained from a male donor in good health and CMV-seronegative. The CDR3 runs from the conserved cysteine through the conserved F or W.

>TRBV2|TRBJ1-5
CASSETTSNQPQHF
>TRBV19|TRBJ2-2
CATRTAGAPTGELFF
>TRBV19|TRBJ1-1
CASSIYPGDARGAEAFF
>TRBV12-5|TRBJ1-1
CASGTQGYGTEAFF
>TRBV7-9|TRBJ1-2
CASSRTLTGRVYGYTF
>TRBV5-1|TRBJ2-1
CASSSLALENNNEQFF
>TRBV10-3|TRBJ1-2
CAISESGSYNYGYTF
>TRBV7-2|TRBJ1-1
CASSVVQGRMNTEAFF
>TRBV19|TRBJ1-5
CASSKYRGRRYQPQHF
>TRBV30|TRBJ1-5
CAWSGEQGGINQPQHF
>TRBV7-2|TRBJ2-7
CASSQGTGGFEQYF
>TRBV7-2|TRBJ2-2
CASSFLAVNTGELFF
>TRBV27|TRBJ1-4
CASSFKIRGADEKLFF
>TRBV4-3|TRBJ2-6
CASSQEWVNGANGLTF
>TRBV27|TRBJ2-3
CASKLRGGREDTQYF
>TRBV5-1|TRBJ1-1
CASAQGAGNTEAFF
>TRBV18|TRBJ1-1
CASSPAFSGTEAFF
>TRBV5-4|TRBJ2-7
CASGDDRTSSYEQYF
>TRBV28|TRBJ1-2
CASSLLAGPQNWGYTF
>TRBV9|TRBJ2-1
CASSVGRASSYNEQFF
>TRBV30|TRBJ1-6
CAWSAGTGLRPLHF
>TRBV27|TRBJ2-7
CASSLRTAPYEQYF